The present T cell receptor beta chain was sequenced within a study of spatial heterogeneity in lung cancer (dated by TCRdb to between 2018 and 2020). With regard to the full study: Samples were obtained from approximately 76 patients with early-stage, untreated non-small cell lung cancer from the lung TRACERx cohort. Follow-up PBMC samples were sequenced whenever available, and the median time to follow-up was roughly two years after resection. Beta-chain transcripts were consistently detected in greater numbers than alpha-chain transcripts, which likely reflected higher beta-chain transcript abundance. In the raw uncorrected reads, each unique combination of TCR and UMI appeared more than ten times on average. In non-small cell lung cancer, the study quantitatively compared TCR alpha and beta repertoires across several tumor regions, matched nontumor lung, and blood. TCR repertoire features were related to nonsynonymous mutation counts determined by whole-exome sequencing of tumor tissue. At surgery, both alpha and beta chains were TCR-sequenced in more than 200 tumor regions, fewer than 85 matched nontumor lung samples and some 60 PBMC samples. Broad study findings and their caveats: Only around 15 patients were included in comparisons of baseline and follow-up blood repertoires. Ubiquitous expanded tumor TCRs were detected in blood more often at tumor resection than at routine follow-up. Additional single-cell paired TCR alpha and beta sequencing was considered necessary to confirm, at a functional level, the hypothesis that regional TCRs recognize regional mutations.

Library construction relied on 5' RACE. The listed sequencing device is NextSeq 500. In the TCR library protocol, a unique molecular identifier was attached to each TCR cDNA molecule so that PCR and sequencing errors could be corrected. The study's processing was this. TCR identification, UMI-based error correction and CDR3 extraction were performed with Decombinator tools. TCRs above a frequency of 2 per 1,000, corresponding to the top 1% of the tumor frequency distribution, were defined as expanded. Renyi diversity was computed with the R vegan package after each repertoire had been subsampled 100 times to 5,000 TCRs. CDR3 similarity networks were built from amino acid triplet string-kernel similarity, with CDR3s being connected when pairwise similarity was above 0.82. TCRdb reprocessed the public reads (quality trimming at Q25 with fastp, clone calling with MiXCR) and kept in-frame beta chains. A single entry per CDR3 protein holds the most common genes and DNA from its merged rows. The V and J calls reflect TCRdb's pipeline rather than the authors' work. The sample records more than 95,000 distinct CDR3 sequences, less than 15% of which are singletons. Clones ranked in the top ten supply approximately 15% of the sample.

This clonotype was found many times. It has no known antigen specificity. No quality values exist for individual bases; no much larger clone is one base distant. From V the trimming removes 3 bases and from J it removes 1 base, while the gene matches leave 3 bases of the junction unaccounted for. The CDR3 spans 15 residues, from the cysteine through the phenylalanine. The only DNA kept is the CDR3, 45 bases in frame from the first base. This sample's time point label indicates: blood at routine non-recurrence follow-up after resection. Without any cell sorting, TCR sequencing was performed on whole RNA extracted either from tumor and nontumor lung tissue or from cryopreserved PBMC samples. A patient was chosen for TCR sequencing only when enough RNA was available from at least two tumor regions.

The V gene is TRBV23-1 and the J gene is TRBJ2-7; 10 junctional bases match TRBD1. TRBV23-1 is annotated as an ORF whose role is uncertain. This TCR came from a male donor with early-stage non-small cell lung cancer. Material: PBMCs, obtained at follow-up. The CDR3 is CASSQGTGESYEQYF. The DNA sequence follows: TGCGCCAGCAGTCAGGGGACAGGGGAATCCTACGAGCAGTACTTC.